This TCR beta chain stems from a study of cytomegalovirus exposure and HLA in healthy donors. Profiled with immunoSEQ multiplex PCR; TCRdb holds only in-frame clones, not every one. The repertoire consists of about 200,000 clones, with around 88% occurring once and the leading ten covering 1.4% to 1.5%. V was shortened by 1 base and J by 2 bases, with 13 bases between the two germline ends. The CDR3 runs to 16 residues. Germline CDR1 is SGHDN and CDR2 is FVKESK. The sequenced sample was PBMCs. The rearrangement uses TRBV14 and TRBJ2-3, with D possibly being TRBD2 (5 bases). This TCR was sampled from a woman aged 18 to 35 in good health and CMV-seronegative. CDR3 amino acids: CASSQVFRDSTDTQYF. In nucleotides, the CDR3 is TGTGCCAGCAGCCAAGTGTTCCGGGATTCCACAGATACGCAGTATTTT.